This TCR beta chain was documented in a study of T cell clonality in common variable immunodeficiency. Profiling relied on immunoSEQ multiplex PCR, and the TCRdb table lists in-frame clones only, not all of them. The record shows around 9,600 clones for this sample, with no singletons present. This clone was seen many times. Its antigen remains unknown. The sequenced fragment ends 3 residues before the CDR3 boundary, so the rest is inferred from the germline J gene. Germline CDR1 reads DFQATT; CDR2 reads SNEGSKA (reference sequence). The CDR3 covers 15 residues. Trimming shortened V by 6 bases and J by 2 bases, and 18 bases separated the two germline ends. Whole-study results and caveats: Fewer deletions and N-nucleotide insertions were reportedly seen in common variable immunodeficiency TCR beta sequences. CVID subjects showed higher TCRbeta clonality than healthy controls. Fewer TCRbeta clones were shared among CVID subjects than controls.

Blood samples were heparinized, about 4.5 to 8.5 ml per donor. The sequenced material came from peripheral blood mononuclear cells. V is TRBV20-1 and J is TRBJ2-3; possible D gene TRBD2, 5 bases. The sequence came from a human donor with common variable immunodeficiency. The CDR3: CSAAEPRQNTDTQYF. Incomplete CDR3 DNA: TGCAGTGCAGCGGAACCCAGACAAAACACAGATACG.